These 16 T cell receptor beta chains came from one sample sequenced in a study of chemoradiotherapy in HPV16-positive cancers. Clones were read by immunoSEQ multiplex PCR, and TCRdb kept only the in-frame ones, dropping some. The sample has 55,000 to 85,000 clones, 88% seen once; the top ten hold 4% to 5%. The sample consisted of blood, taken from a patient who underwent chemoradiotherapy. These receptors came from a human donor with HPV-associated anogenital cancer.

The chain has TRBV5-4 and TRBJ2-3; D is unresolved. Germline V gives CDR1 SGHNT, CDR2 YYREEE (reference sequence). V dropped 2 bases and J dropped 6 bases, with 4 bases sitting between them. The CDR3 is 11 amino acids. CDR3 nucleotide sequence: TGTGCCAGCAGCTTCGGTGATACGCAGTATTTT. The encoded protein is CASSFGDTQYF.

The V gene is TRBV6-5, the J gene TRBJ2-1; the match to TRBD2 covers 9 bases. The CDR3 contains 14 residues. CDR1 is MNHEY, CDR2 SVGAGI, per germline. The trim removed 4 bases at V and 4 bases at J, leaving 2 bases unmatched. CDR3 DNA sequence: TGTGCCAGCAGTTGGCTAGCGGGATACAATGAGCAGTTCTTC. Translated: CASSWLAGYNEQFF.

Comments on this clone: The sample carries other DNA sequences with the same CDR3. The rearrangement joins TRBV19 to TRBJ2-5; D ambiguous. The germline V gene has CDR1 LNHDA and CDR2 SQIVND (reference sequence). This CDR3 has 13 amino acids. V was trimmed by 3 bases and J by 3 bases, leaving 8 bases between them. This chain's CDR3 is CASSIGGKETQYF. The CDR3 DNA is TGTGCCAGTAGTATCGGTGGGAAAGAGACCCAGTACTTC.

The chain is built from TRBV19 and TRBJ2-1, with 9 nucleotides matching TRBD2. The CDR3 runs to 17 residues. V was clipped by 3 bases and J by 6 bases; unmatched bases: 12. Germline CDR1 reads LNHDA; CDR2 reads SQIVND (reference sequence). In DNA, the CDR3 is TGTGCCAGTAGTATCTCAGCGGGAGGTTCTCTCGGCAATGAGCAGTTCTTC. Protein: CASSISAGGSLGNEQFF.

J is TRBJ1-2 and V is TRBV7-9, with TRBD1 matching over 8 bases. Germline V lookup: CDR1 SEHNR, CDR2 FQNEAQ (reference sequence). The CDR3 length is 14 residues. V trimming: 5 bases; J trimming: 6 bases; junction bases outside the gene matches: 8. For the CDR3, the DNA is TGTGCCAGCAGCCCCTCGGACAGGGTTAATGGCTACACCTTC. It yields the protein CASSPSDRVNGYTF.

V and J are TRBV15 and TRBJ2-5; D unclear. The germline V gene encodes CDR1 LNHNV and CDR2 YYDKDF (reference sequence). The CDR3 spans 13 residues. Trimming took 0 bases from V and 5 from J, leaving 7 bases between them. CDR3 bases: TGTGCCACCAGCAGAGATTGGCGGGAGACCCAGTACTTC. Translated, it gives CATSRDWRETQYF.

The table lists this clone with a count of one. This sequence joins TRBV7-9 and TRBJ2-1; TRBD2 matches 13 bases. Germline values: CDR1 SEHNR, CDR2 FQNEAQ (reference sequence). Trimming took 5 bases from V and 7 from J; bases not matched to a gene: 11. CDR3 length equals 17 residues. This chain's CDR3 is CASSPRLAGGLGNEQFF. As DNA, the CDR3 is TGTGCCAGCAGCCCCAGACTAGCGGGAGGTTTGGGGAATGAGCAGTTCTTC.

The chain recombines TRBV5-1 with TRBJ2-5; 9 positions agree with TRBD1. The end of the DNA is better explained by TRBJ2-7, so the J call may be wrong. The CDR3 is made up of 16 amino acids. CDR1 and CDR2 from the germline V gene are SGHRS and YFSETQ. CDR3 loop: CASRAGTGIGAYEQYF. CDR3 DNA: TGCGCCAGCAGGGCCGGGACAGGGATCGGAGCCTACGAGCAGTACTTC.

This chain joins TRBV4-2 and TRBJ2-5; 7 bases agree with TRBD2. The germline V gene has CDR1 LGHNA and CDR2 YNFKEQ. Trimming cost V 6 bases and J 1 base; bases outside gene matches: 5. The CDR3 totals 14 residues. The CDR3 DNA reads TGTGCCAGCAGACCTAGCGGCTCCCAAGAGACCCAGTACTTC. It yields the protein CASRPSGSQETQYF.

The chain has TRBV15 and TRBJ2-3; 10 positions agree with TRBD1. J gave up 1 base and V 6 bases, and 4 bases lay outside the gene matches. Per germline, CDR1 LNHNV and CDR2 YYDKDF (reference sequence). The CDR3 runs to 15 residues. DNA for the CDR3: TGTGCCACCAGACCCGGGACAGGGGGCACAGATACGCAGTATTTT. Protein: CATRPGTGGTDTQYF.

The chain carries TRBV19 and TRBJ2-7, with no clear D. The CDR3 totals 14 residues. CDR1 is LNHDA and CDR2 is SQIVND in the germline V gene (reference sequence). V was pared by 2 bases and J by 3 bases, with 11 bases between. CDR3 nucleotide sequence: TGTGCCAGTAGTATATCCTGGAAGTTCTACGAGCAGTACTTC. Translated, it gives CASSISWKFYEQYF.

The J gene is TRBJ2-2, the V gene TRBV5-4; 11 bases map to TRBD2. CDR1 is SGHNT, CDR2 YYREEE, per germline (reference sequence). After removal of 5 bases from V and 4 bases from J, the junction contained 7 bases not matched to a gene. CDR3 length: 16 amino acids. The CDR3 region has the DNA TGTGCCAGCAGTTTCCTTGGACTAGCGGGCACCGGGGAGCTGTTTTTT. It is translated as CASSFLGLAGTGELFF.

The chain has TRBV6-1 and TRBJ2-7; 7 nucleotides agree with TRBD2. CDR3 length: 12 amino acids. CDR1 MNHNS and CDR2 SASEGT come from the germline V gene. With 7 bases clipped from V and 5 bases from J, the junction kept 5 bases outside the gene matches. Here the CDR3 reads CASKRDSNEQYF. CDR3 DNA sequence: TGTGCCAGCAAGCGGGATTCAAACGAGCAGTACTTC.

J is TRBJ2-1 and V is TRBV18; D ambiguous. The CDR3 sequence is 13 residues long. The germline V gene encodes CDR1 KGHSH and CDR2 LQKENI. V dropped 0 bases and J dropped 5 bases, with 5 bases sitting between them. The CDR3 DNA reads TGTGCCAGCTCACCACCCAACAACAATGAGCAGTTCTTC. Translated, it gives CASSPPNNNEQFF.

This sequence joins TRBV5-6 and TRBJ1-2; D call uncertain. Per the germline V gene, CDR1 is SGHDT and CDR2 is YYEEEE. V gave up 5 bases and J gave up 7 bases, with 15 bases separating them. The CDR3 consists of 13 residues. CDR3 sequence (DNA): TGTGCCAGCAGTTTCTTCCGGACGATTGGCTACACCTTC. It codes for CASSFFRTIGYTF.

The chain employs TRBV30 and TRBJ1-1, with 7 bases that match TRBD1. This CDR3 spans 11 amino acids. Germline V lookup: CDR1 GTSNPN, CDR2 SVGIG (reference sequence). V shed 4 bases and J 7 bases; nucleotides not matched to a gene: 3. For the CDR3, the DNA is TGTGCCTGGAAACAGGGGATTGAAGCTTTCTTT. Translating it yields CAWKQGIEAFF.